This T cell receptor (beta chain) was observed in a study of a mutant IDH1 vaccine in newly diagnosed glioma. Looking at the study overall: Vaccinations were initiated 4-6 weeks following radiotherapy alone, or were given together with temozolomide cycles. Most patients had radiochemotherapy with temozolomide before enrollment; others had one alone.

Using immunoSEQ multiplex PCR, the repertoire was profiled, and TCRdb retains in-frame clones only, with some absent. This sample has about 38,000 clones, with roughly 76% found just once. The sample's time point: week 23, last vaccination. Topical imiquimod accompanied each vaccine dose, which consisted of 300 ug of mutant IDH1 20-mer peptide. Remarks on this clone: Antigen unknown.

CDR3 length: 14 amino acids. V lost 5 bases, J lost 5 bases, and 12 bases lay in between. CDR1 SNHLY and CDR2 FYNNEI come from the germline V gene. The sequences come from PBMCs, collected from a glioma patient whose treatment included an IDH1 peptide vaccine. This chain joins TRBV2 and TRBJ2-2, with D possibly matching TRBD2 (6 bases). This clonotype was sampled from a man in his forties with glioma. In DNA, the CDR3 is TGTGCCAGCAGTTGGGCTAGCGTGACCGGGGAGCTGTTTTTT. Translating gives CASSWASVTGELFF.